One sample yielded the 21 T cell receptor beta chains listed below, sequenced in a study of neurological immune-mediated disorders. TCRdb independently ran MiXCR on the 5' RACE reads; one entry per CDR3 protein. The table has 31,000 or so distinct CDR3 sequences, approximately 12% seen once; the top ten hold roughly 5.2%. As for time point: technical triplicate 2. The specimen sequenced was CD4+ T cells from blood. Source of these receptors: a female donor with HTLV-1-associated myelopathy (HAM/TSP).

This clonotype was observed at least ten times. The CDR3 is CASSFSVEGYEQYF. The CDR3 DNA reads as TGCGCCAGCAGCTTTTCGGTGGAGGGCTACGAGCAGTACTTC. The rearrangement joins TRBV5-1 to TRBJ2-7; a weak D match, TRBD2 (6 bases). V shed 2 bases and J shed 3 bases, with 12 bases lying between them. Per germline, CDR1 SGHRS and CDR2 YFSETQ. The length of the CDR3 is 14 residues.

This clonotype has at least ten counts. The CDR3 sequence: CASSLSGGYGYTF. As DNA, the CDR3 is TGTGCCAGCAGCTTATCAGGGGGCTATGGCTACACCTTC. The chain is built from TRBV7-3 and TRBJ1-2, with 7 bases fitting TRBD1. The germline V gene encodes CDR1 SGHTA and CDR2 FQGTGA. The ends lost 2 bases at V and 4 bases at J; junction bases unmatched: 1. The CDR3 contains 13 residues.

This clonotype was recorded many times. The chain uses TRBV7-9 and TRBJ2-2, with 7 bases that match TRBD1. The V gene end was trimmed by 7 bases and the J gene end by 4 bases; junction bases not matched to a gene: 6. The CDR3 is 14 residues long. CDR1 and CDR2 (germline): SEHNR, FQNEAQ (reference sequence). CDR3 bases: TGTGCCAGCATTTTCCGACAGGGCACCGGGGAGCTGTTTTTT. This encodes CASIFRQGTGELFF.

This clonotype has a count of ten or more. The J gene is TRBJ1-1, the V gene TRBV6-6; D call uncertain. This CDR3 is 12 amino acids long. V gave up 10 bases and J gave up 6 bases, with 15 bases separating them. Germline V CDR1 and CDR2: MNHNY, SVGAGI (reference sequence). This CDR3 is CATNVGRAEAFF. Written as DNA, the CDR3 is TGTGCCACCAATGTTGGGCGGGCTGAAGCTTTCTTT.

Many counts were recorded for this clonotype. The chain carries TRBV20-1 and TRBJ2-1; 11 positions match TRBD2. The germline V gene encodes CDR1 DFQATT and CDR2 SNEGSKA (reference sequence). This CDR3 region has 18 residues. Trimming removed 1 base from V and 4 bases from J; junction bases left unmatched: 12. The CDR3 is CSARGRASGRMSYNEQFF. DNA for the CDR3: TGCAGTGCTAGAGGTAGGGCTAGCGGGAGGATGTCTTACAATGAGCAGTTCTTC.

This clonotype was detected ten times or more. J is TRBJ2-1 and V is TRBV20-1; D might be TRBD2 (5 bases). Germline CDR1 and CDR2: DFQATT and SNEGSKA (reference sequence). The germline V and J ends were trimmed by 6 bases and 7 bases, with 22 bases remaining between them. The CDR3 sequence is 15 residues long. CDR3 sequence (DNA): TGCAGTGCAACCCTGCGGGCGAGGAGTACAAATGAGCAGTTCTTC. Protein product: CSATLRARSTNEQFF.

This clonotype has a count of ten or more. The chain joins TRBV9 to TRBJ1-5; 7 bases agree with TRBD1. With 3 bases clipped from V and 4 bases from J, the junction kept 4 bases outside the gene matches. Germline CDR1 is SGDLS and CDR2 is YYNGEE. This CDR3 has 14 residues. CDR3 protein: CASSATGANQPQHF. DNA for the CDR3: TGTGCCAGCAGCGCCACAGGGGCGAATCAGCCCCAGCATTTT.

By share of the sample, this clonotype is medium-sized. Relative to the germline gene, one junction end is altered; a read error may explain this. The chain employs TRBV18 and TRBJ1-5, with 8 bases aligning to TRBD1. CDR1 and CDR2 from the germline V gene are KGHSH and LQKENI. There are 14 residues in the CDR3. DNA for the CDR3: TGCGCCAGCAGCTTGGGACAGGGCAATCAGCCCCAGCATTTT. Its translation: CASSLGQGNQPQHF.

This clonotype was recorded at least ten times. The chain couples TRBV27 to TRBJ2-7, with TRBD1 matching 9 bases. The CDR3 spans 13 residues. The germline CDR1 and CDR2 sequences are MNHEY and SMNVEV (reference sequence). V dropped 2 bases and J dropped 10; count of bases not matched to a gene: 6. This chain's CDR3 is CASSLPDRGNQYF. CDR3 nucleotide sequence: TGTGCCAGCAGTTTACCGGACAGGGGAAACCAGTACTTC.

This clonotype has ten or more counts. The gene calls are TRBV20-1 and TRBJ2-5; tentatively, D is TRBD2 (5 bases). Germline CDR1 is DFQATT and CDR2 is SNEGSKA (reference sequence). V dropped 7 bases and J dropped 1 base, with 10 bases sitting between them. The CDR3 runs 12 residues. Written as DNA, the CDR3 is TGCAGTGTGCGAGGGATCCAAGAGACCCAGTACTTC. The encoded protein is CSVRGIQETQYF.

This clonotype was detected ten times or more. The rearrangement uses TRBV6-6 and TRBJ1-1; D perhaps matches TRBD1 (5 bases). The germline V and J ends were trimmed by 2 bases and 1 base, with 5 bases remaining between them. CDR3 length: 13 amino acids. The germline V gene has CDR1 MNHNY and CDR2 SVGAGI (reference sequence). This CDR3 is CASSYTGNTEAFF. The CDR3 DNA reads TGTGCCAGCAGTTACACAGGGAACACTGAAGCTTTCTTT.

The table lists this clonotype with a few counts. The limits of the CDR3 on the DNA are not certain, so only TCRdb's listed CDR3 is given. The chain couples TRBV7-8 to TRBJ1-4. From germline, CDR1 is SGHVS and CDR2 FQNEAQ. The CDR3 extends over 19 residues, inclusive of both ends. CDR3 sequence reads: CASSFYICSASPENEKLFF.

This clonotype was seen ten or more times. The V call is TRBV7-6, the J call TRBJ1-1; D is possibly TRBD1 (6 bases). The germline CDR1 and CDR2 sequences are SGHVS and FNYEAQ. Trimming took 5 bases from V and 1 from J, leaving 17 bases between them. CDR3 length equals 16 residues. CDR3 DNA: TGTGCCAGCAGCCCCCGTAGCCCGGACAGGAACACTGAAGCTTTCTTT. It specifies CASSPRSPDRNTEAFF.

This clonotype occurred many times. J is TRBJ2-7 and V is TRBV4-1; D not certain. Germline V gene data show CDR1 as MGHRA and CDR2 as YSYEKL. The V end was cut by 5 bases, the J end by 4 bases, with 6 bases between. The CDR3 totals 11 residues. CDR3 nucleotides: TGCGCCAGCAGCGCCAATTACGAGCAGTACTTC. This encodes CASSANYEQYF.

This clonotype was found many times. V is TRBV4-2 and J is TRBJ1-4; 8 bases fit TRBD1. Per the germline V gene, CDR1 is LGHNA and CDR2 is YNFKEQ. The CDR3 extends over 16 amino acids. J gave up 8 bases and V 0 bases, and 8 bases lay outside the gene matches. CDR3 DNA sequence: TGTGCCAGCAGCCAAGATAAGGACAGGGTACGAGAAAAACTGTTTTTT. Protein: CASSQDKDRVREKLFF.

This clonotype has a count of ten or more. The rearrangement links TRBV18 to TRBJ2-3; D may be TRBD2 (5 bases). The CDR3 extends over 13 amino acids. The V gene lost 0 bases and the J gene lost 12 bases, with 13 bases spanning the gap. Germline CDR1 and CDR2: KGHSH and LQKENI. The CDR3 region is CASSPPEVALQYF. In nucleotides, the CDR3 is TGTGCCAGCTCACCACCGGAGGTCGCTTTACAGTATTTT.

This clonotype was seen repeatedly, ten times or more. This chain links TRBV5-1 with TRBJ2-5; 10 nucleotides agree with TRBD1. Trimming took 1 base from V and 5 from J; bases not matched to a gene: 5. This CDR3 contains 15 residues. Germline loops: CDR1 SGHRS, CDR2 YFSETQ. The CDR3 here is CASSLSGTGEETQYF. In DNA, the CDR3 is TGCGCCAGCAGCTTGAGCGGGACAGGGGAGGAGACCCAGTACTTC.

The chain has TRBV10-2 and TRBJ1-2; no clear D. Germline-derived CDR1 and CDR2 are WSHSY and SAAADI. This CDR3 region has 13 residues. The V end was cut by 4 bases, the J end by 6 bases, with 12 bases between. DNA for the CDR3: TGCGCCAGCAGTGGGGGAGGACCCAATGGCTACACCTTC. Its protein product is CASSGGGPNGYTF.

This clonotype was observed at least ten times. The chain uses TRBV29-1 and TRBJ1-6; the D gene is possibly TRBD1 (5 bases). Germline V gene data show CDR1 as SQVTM and CDR2 as ANQGSEA. This CDR3 has 13 residues. V was shortened by 6 bases and J by 6 bases, with 12 bases between the two germline ends. CDR3 sequence: CSVTDSTNSPLHF. DNA of the CDR3: TGCAGCGTAACCGACAGCACTAATTCACCCCTCCACTTT. Full variable domain (remainder filled in from reference TRBV29-1 and TRBJ1-6): SAVISQKPSRDICQRGTSLTIQCQVDSQVTMMFWYRQQPGQSLTLIATANQGSEATYESGFVIDKFPISRPNLTFSTLTVSNMSPEDSSIYLCSVTDSTNSPLHFGNGTRLTVT.

This clonotype was detected many times. The V gene is TRBV20-1, the J gene TRBJ2-7, with TRBD2 as a possible D gene (5 bases). V lost 5 bases, J lost 4 bases, and 24 bases lay in between. CDR3 length: 16 amino acids. Germline assignment: CDR1 DFQATT and CDR2 SNEGSKA (reference sequence). The CDR3 DNA follows: TGCAGTGCTCTCACCTACGCGCGGGCGTCAAGATACGAGCAGTACTTC. Translated, it gives CSALTYARASRYEQYF.

This clonotype was detected many times. This CDR3 reads CASSLLGNYGYTF. CDR3 DNA sequence: TGTGCCAGCAGTTTGCTGGGGAACTATGGCTACACCTTC. The rearrangement uses TRBV12-3 or TRBV12-4 and TRBJ1-2; D remains unclear. The CDR3 totals 13 residues. V was clipped by 3 bases and J by 2 bases, with 7 bases between them.